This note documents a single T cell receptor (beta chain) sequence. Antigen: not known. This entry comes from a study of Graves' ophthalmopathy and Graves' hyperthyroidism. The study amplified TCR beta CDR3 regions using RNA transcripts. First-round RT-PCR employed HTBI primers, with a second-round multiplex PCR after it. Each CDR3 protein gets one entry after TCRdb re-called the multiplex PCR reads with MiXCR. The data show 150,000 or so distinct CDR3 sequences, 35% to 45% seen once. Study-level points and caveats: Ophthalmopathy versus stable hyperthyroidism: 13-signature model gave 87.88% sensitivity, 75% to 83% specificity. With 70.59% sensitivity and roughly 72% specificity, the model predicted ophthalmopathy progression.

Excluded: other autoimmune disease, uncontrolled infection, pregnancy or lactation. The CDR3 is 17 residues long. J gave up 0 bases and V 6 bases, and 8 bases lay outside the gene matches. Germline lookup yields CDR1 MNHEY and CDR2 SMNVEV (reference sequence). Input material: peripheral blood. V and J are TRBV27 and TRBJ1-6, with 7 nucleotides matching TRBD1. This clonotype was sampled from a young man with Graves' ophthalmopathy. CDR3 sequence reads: CASRQDRRPSYNSPLHF. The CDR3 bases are TGTGCCAGCAGACAGGACAGGCGACCCTCCTATAATTCACCCCTCCACTTT.